What follows are 14 T cell receptor beta chains derived from one specimen sequenced in a study of blood T cell repertoires in COVID-19. Generated by immunoSEQ multiplex PCR, the TCRdb table keeps only in-frame clones and is missing some. The data hold under 40,000 clones, with around 87% observed a single time. Input material: peripheral blood. The receptors here all came from a man at least 80 years old with active COVID-19.

The genes are TRBV7-6 and TRBJ2-1, with 7 bases aligning to TRBD2. Trimming cost V 1 base and J 1 base; bases outside gene matches: 4. The CDR3 has 16 amino acids. Germline V gene lookup returns CDR1 SGHVS and CDR2 FNYEAQ. In DNA, the CDR3 is TGTGCCAGCAGCTTAGGAAGCGGGAATTCCTACAATGAGCAGTTCTTC. Protein: CASSLGSGNSYNEQFF.

The chain couples TRBV5-1 to TRBJ2-1; 7 positions match TRBD2. V gave up 2 bases and J gave up 1 base; unmatched junction bases: 3. This CDR3 is built from 15 residues. CDR1 and CDR2 from the germline V gene are SGHRS and YFSETQ. This CDR3 reads CASSFAGESYNEQFF. Written as DNA, the CDR3 is TGCGCCAGCAGCTTTGCGGGAGAGTCCTACAATGAGCAGTTCTTC.

The rearrangement joins TRBV6-6 to TRBJ2-7, with D unresolved. The CDR3 has 13 amino acids. Germline CDR1 is MNHNY and CDR2 is SVGAGI (reference sequence). V shed 0 bases and J shed 2 bases, with 5 bases lying between them. The DNA for the CDR3 is TGTGCCAGCAGTTACTCTAGTACCTACGAGCAGTACTTC. Translation gives CASSYSSTYEQYF.

V and J are TRBV6-6 and TRBJ2-6; 9 nucleotides line up with TRBD1. Germline V gene data show CDR1 as MNHNY and CDR2 as SVGAGI (reference sequence). CDR3 length: 19 residues. The V and J ends lost 5 bases and 1 base, in that order; junction bases with no gene match: 12. Written as DNA, the CDR3 is TGTGCCAGCAGTCCCGGACAGGGGTTCGCTTTTTCTGGGGCCAACGTCCTGACTTTC. Translated: CASSPGQGFAFSGANVLTF.

This clone has only one observation. The V call is TRBV20-1, the J call TRBJ2-5; 7 bases are shared with TRBD1. CDR3 size: 14 residues. V lost 3 bases to trimming and J lost 1 base; unmatched junction nucleotides: 5. Germline V gene data show CDR1 as DFQATT and CDR2 as SNEGSKA (reference sequence). The CDR3 sequence is CSASRGPVQETQYF. The CDR3 region has the DNA TGCAGTGCTAGTAGGGGGCCCGTCCAAGAGACCCAGTACTTC.

This clone was seen once. The V gene is TRBV18, the J gene TRBJ2-2; TRBD1 aligns across 8 bases. The CDR3 extends over 15 amino acids. Looked up from germline, CDR1 is KGHSH and CDR2 is LQKENI. V dropped 6 bases and J dropped 1; count of bases not matched to a gene: 4. CDR3 nucleotide sequence: TGTGCCAGCTCCCAGGGGGCTAGGAACACCGGGGAGCTGTTTTTT. Translating gives CASSQGARNTGELFF. The full variable domain, with the rest looked up from reference TRBV18 and TRBJ2-2, is NAGVMQNPRHLVRRRGQEARLRCSPMKGHSHVYWYRQLPEEGLKFMVYLQKENIIDESGMPKERFSAEFPKEGPSILRIQQVVRGDSAAYFCASSQGARNTGELFFGEGSRLTVL.

The chain couples TRBV20-1 to TRBJ2-7, with D unresolved. CDR3 length: 11 amino acids. Trimming cost V 6 bases and J 9 bases, with 15 bases left between them. Germline V gene sequence: CDR1 DFQATT, CDR2 SNEGSKA (reference sequence). The CDR3 sequence: CSAVTNRVQYF. The CDR3 bases are TGCAGTGCGGTGACAAATCGCGTGCAGTACTTC.

CDR3 protein: CASSLRGQSYTDTQYF. The CDR3 region has the DNA TGCGCCAGCAGCCTACGGGGACAGAGTTACACAGATACGCAGTATTTT. The chain couples TRBV5-1 to TRBJ2-3; 7 bases are shared with TRBD1. Trimming removed 4 bases from V and 2 bases from J; junction bases left unmatched: 10. Germline V gene lookup returns CDR1 SGHRS and CDR2 YFSETQ. This CDR3 region has 16 residues.

This chain links TRBV6-5 with TRBJ2-1; no clear D gene. The CDR3 spans 13 residues. Germline values: CDR1 MNHEY, CDR2 SVGAGI. V lost 6 bases and J 6 bases, leaving 12 bases between the germline ends. Here the CDR3 DNA reads TGTGCCAGCAGGGCGGCCGCCAGCAATGAGCAGTTCTTC. Its protein is CASRAAASNEQFF.

The chain couples TRBV2 to TRBJ1-4; TRBD1 matches 9 bases. The germline CDR1 and CDR2 sequences are SNHLY and FYNNEI. CDR3 size: 15 residues. After removal of 5 bases from V and 3 bases from J, the junction contained 4 bases not matched to a gene. The chain's CDR3 is CASSIQGAPNEKLFF. CDR3 nucleotides: TGTGCCAGCAGTATACAGGGGGCACCTAATGAAAAACTGTTTTTT.

This sequence joins TRBV11-3 and TRBJ2-3, with D hard to call. Germline CDR1 and CDR2: SGHNT and YENEEA. The V end lost 1 base, the J end lost 5 bases, and 10 bases lay between the germline ends. The CDR3 totals 14 residues. CDR3 coding DNA: TGTGCCAGCAGCTTAGCCGGAGCGAAAGATACGCAGTATTTT. Amino acid sequence: CASSLAGAKDTQYF.

The gene calls are TRBV27 and TRBJ2-5; D may be TRBD2 (7 bases). Germline V gene sequence: CDR1 MNHEY, CDR2 SMNVEV (reference sequence). This CDR3 region has 15 residues. The V and J ends lost 6 bases and 5 bases respectively, with 19 bases between them. CDR3 in amino acids: CASRPIPGGPETQYF. Here the CDR3 DNA reads TGTGCCAGCAGACCGATTCCGGGGGGCCCTGAGACCCAGTACTTC.

This sequence joins TRBV30 and TRBJ1-5; no definite D call. The CDR3 sequence is 15 residues long. Germline V lookup: CDR1 GTSNPN, CDR2 SVGIG (reference sequence). Trimming shortened V by 0 bases and J by 2 bases, and 11 bases separated the two germline ends. The CDR3 reads CAWSVKRQGNQPQHF. CDR3 nucleotides: TGTGCCTGGAGTGTAAAGCGGCAAGGCAATCAGCCCCAGCATTTT.

Judged by abundance, this clone is medium-sized (0.01 to 0.1%). V gene TRBV6-2 or TRBV6-3 combines with J gene TRBJ2-7; TRBD1 might be the D (6 bases). CDR1 and CDR2 from the germline V gene are MNHEY and SVGEGT. Trimming shortened V by 4 bases and J by 2 bases, and 21 bases separated the two germline ends. This CDR3 is built from 17 residues. This chain's CDR3 is CASSLSGSGTPPYEQYF. In nucleotides, the CDR3 is TGTGCCAGCAGTTTATCCGGTTCCGGGACACCCCCCTACGAGCAGTACTTC.